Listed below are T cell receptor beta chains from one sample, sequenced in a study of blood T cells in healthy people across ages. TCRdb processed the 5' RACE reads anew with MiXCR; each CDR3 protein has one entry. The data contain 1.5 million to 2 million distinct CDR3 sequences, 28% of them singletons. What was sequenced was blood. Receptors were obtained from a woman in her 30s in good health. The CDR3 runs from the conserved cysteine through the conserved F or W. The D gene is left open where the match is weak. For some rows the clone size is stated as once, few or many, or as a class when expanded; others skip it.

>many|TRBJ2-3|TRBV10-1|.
CASSEGRSTNTQYF
TGCGCCAGCAGTGAGGGGCGATCAACAAATACGCAGTATTTT
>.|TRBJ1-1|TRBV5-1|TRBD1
CASSSMTGLLYTEAFF
TGCGCCAGCAGCTCAATGACAGGGTTGTTGTACACTGAAGCTTTCTTT
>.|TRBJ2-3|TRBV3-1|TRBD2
CASSQDPLTSGRRTSTDTQYF
TGTGCCAGCAGCCAAGACCCCTTGACTAGCGGGAGGAGAACTAGCACAGATACGCAGTATTTT
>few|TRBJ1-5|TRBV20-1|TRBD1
CSATDRASNQPQHF
TGCAGTGCTACGGACAGGGCGAGCAATCAGCCCCAGCATTTT
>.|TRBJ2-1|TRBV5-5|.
CASSVGFGTEKFF
.
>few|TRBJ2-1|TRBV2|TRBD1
CASSRLTGGNEQFF
TGTGCCAGCAGCCGCCTTACAGGGGGCAATGAGCAGTTCTTC
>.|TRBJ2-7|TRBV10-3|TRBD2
CAISTSGSEQYF
TGTGCCATCAGCACTAGCGGGAGCGAGCAGTACTTC
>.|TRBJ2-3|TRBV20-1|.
CSAYASTDTQYF
TGCAGTGCTTATGCTAGCACAGATACGCAGTATTTT
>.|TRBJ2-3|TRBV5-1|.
CASKSGGSSSTDTQYF
TGCGCCAGCAAGTCTGGGGGGTCCTCTAGCACAGATACGCAGTATTTT
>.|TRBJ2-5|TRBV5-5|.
CASSWGTLGETQYF
TGTGCCAGCAGCTGGGGGACCCTGGGAGAGACCCAGTACTTC
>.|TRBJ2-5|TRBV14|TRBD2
CASSHRLAGAGETQYF
TGTGCCAGCAGCCACCGACTAGCGGGAGCAGGGGAGACCCAGTACTTC
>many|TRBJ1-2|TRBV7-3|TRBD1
CASSEQGASPGYGYTF
TGTGCCAGCAGCGAACAGGGGGCGTCACCGGGCTATGGCTACACCTTC
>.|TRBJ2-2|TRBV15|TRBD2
CATSRTRTSGLGGELFF
TGTGCCACCAGCAGAACAAGGACTAGCGGCCTTGGCGGGGAGCTGTTTTTT
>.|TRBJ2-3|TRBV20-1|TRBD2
CSALLAGGRGDTQYF
TGCAGTGCTCTACTAGCGGGGGGGCGAGGAGATACGCAGTATTTT
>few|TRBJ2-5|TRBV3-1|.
CAGSLLQTYQETQYF
TGTGCCGGCAGCCTTCTTCAGACATACCAAGAGACCCAGTACTTC
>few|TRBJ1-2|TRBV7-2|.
CATPLGGLALGYTF
TGTGCCACCCCCCTTGGAGGACTTGCTCTTGGCTACACCTTC
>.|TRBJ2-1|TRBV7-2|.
CASSLGSRGDEQFF
TGTGCCAGCAGCTTAGGGTCACGCGGCGATGAGCAGTTCTTC
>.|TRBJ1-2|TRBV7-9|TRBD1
CASSGGQGDINGCTF
TGTGCCAGCAGCGGCGGACAGGGGGATATCAATGGCTGCACCTTC
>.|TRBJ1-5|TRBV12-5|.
CASGLVEGVNQPQHF
TGTGCTAGTGGTTTGGTAGAGGGTGTGAATCAGCCCCAGCATTTT
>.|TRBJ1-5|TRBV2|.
CASSVGGTSNQPQHF
TGTGCCAGCAGTGTCGGGGGGACTAGCAATCAGCCCCAGCATTTT
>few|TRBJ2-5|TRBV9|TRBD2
CASGDYRQETQYF
TGTGCCAGCGGGGACTACCGACAAGAGACCCAGTACTTC
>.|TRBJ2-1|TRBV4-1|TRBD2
CASSQDPSGRAQEQFF
TGCGCCAGCAGCCAAGATCCCAGCGGGAGGGCCCAAGAGCAGTTCTTC
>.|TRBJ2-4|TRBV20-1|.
CSATGYKNIQYF
TGCAGTGCCACAGGGTACAAAAACATTCAGTACTTC
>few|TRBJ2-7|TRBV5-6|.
CASSLDQARRGQYF
TGTGCCAGCAGCTTGGATCAAGCCCGTCGAGGGCAGTACTTC
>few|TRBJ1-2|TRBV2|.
CASSAEGQPNYGYTF
TGTGCCAGCAGCGCCGAAGGACAGCCTAACTATGGCTACACCTTC
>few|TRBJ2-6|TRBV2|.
CASSEDAAGANVLTF
TGTGCCAGCAGTGAAGATGCAGCTGGGGCCAACGTCCTGACTTTC
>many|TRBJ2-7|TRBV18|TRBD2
CASSPPGLAGLYEQYF
TGTGCCAGCTCACCACCTGGACTAGCGGGGCTCTACGAGCAGTACTTC
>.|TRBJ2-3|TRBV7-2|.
CASSFYPLLSGGPIDTQYF
TGTGCCAGCAGCTTTTACCCCCTATTGAGCGGAGGCCCTATAGATACGCAGTATTTT
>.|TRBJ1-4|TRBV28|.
CASSRGGSDEKLFF
TGTGCCAGCTCCCGGGGGGGTTCAGATGAAAAACTGTTTTTT
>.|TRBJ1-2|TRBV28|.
CASSASPGPSYGYTF
TGTGCCAGCAGTGCTTCCCCGGGACCCTCCTATGGCTACACCTTC
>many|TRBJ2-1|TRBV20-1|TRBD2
CSARTSGSRNEQFF
TGCAGTGCTAGAACTAGCGGGAGTCGGAATGAGCAGTTCTTC
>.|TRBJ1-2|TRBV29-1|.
CSVYVGPRPGSGAEFHYGYTF
TGCAGCGTTTACGTCGGACCTCGGCCTGGGTCAGGTGCCGAATTCCACTATGGCTACACCTTC
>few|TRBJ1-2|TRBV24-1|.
CATSDDDGSQDNNYGYTF
TGTGCCACCAGTGATGACGATGGGAGTCAGGATAATAACTATGGCTACACCTTC
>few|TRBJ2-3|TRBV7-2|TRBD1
CASSLGQGIGPYTQYF
TGTGCCAGCAGCTTAGGACAGGGGATTGGCCCTTATACGCAGTATTTT
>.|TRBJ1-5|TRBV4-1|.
CASSQDLSLGSSQHF
TGCGCCAGCAGCCAAGATCTCTCCCTGGGGTCTTCCCAGCATTTT
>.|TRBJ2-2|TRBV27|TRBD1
CASSGGTGGVNTGELFF
TGTGCCAGCAGTGGAGGGACAGGGGGAGTGAACACCGGGGAGCTGTTTTTT
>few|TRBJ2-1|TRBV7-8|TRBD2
CASSRGLTSGSYDEQFF
TGTGCCAGCAGCCGAGGCCTGACTAGCGGGAGTTATGATGAGCAGTTCTTC
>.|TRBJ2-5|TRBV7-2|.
CASSLATLGTQETQYF
TGTGCCAGCAGCCTAGCAACCTTGGGAACCCAAGAGACCCAGTACTTC
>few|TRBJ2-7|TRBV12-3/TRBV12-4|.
CASATDYEQYF
TGTGCCAGCGCGACCGACTACGAGCAGTACTTC
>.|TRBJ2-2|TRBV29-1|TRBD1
CSVTGGVVGELFF
TGCAGCGTCACAGGGGGCGTAGTCGGGGAGCTGTTTTTT